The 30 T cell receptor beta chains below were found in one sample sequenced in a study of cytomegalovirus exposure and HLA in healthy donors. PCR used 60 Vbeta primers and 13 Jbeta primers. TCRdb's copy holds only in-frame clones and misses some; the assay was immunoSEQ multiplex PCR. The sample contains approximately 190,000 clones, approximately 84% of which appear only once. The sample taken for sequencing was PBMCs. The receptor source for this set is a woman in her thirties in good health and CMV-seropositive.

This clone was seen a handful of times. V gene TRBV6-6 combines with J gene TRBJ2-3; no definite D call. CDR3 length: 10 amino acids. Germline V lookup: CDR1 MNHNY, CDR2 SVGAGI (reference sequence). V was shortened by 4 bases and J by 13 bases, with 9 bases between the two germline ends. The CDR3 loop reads CASSSFVKYF. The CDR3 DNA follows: TGTGCCAGCAGTTCGTTCGTAAAGTATTTT.

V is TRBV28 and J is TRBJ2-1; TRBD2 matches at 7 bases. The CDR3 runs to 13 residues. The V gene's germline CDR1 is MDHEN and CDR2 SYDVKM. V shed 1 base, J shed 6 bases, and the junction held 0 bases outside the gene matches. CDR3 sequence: CASSLLAGNEQFF. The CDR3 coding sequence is TGTGCCAGCAGTTTATTAGCGGGCAATGAGCAGTTCTTC.

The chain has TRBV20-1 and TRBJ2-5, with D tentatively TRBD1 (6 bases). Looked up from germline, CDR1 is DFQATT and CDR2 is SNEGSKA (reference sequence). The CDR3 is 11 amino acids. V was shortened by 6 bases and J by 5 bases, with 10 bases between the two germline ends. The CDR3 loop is CSAERGETQYF. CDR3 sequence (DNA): TGCAGTGCGGAGAGGGGGGAGACCCAGTACTTC.

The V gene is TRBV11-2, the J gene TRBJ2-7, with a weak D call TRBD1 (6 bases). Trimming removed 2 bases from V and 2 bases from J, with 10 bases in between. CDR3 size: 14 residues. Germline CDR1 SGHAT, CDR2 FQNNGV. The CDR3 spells CASSLWGTTYEQYF. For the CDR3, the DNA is TGTGCCAGCAGCTTATGGGGGACAACCTACGAGCAGTACTTC.

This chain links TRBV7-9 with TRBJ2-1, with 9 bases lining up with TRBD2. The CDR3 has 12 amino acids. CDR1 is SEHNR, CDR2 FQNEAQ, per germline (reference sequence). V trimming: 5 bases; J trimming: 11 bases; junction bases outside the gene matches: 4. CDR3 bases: TGTGCCAGCAGCCGTAGCGGGGGTCAGCAGTTCTTC. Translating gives CASSRSGGQQFF. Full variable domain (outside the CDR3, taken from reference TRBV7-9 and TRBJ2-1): DTGVSQNPRHKITKRGQNVTFRCDPISEHNRLYWYRQTLGQGPEFLTYFQNEAQLEKSRLLSDRFSAERPKGSFSTLEIQRTEQGDSAMYLCASSRSGGQQFFGPGTRLTVL.

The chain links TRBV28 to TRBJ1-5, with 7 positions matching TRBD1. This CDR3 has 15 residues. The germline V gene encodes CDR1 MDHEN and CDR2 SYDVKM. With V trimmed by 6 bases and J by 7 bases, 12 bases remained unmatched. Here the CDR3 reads CASSDKGASAQPQHF. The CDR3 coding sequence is TGTGCCAGCAGCGACAAGGGGGCCTCGGCCCAGCCCCAGCATTTT.

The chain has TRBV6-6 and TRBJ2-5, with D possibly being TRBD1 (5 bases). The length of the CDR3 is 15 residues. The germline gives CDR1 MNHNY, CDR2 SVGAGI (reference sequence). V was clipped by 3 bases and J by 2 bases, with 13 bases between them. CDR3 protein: CASSYPARQQETQYF. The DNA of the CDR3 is TGTGCCAGCAGTTATCCCGCCCGACAGCAAGAGACCCAGTACTTC.

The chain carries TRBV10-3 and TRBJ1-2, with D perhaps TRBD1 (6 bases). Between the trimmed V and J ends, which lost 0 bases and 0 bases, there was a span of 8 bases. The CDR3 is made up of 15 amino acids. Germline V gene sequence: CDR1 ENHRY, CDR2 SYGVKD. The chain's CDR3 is CAISESTGTNYGYTF. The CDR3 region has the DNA TGTGCCATCAGTGAGTCGACAGGAACTAACTATGGCTACACCTTC.

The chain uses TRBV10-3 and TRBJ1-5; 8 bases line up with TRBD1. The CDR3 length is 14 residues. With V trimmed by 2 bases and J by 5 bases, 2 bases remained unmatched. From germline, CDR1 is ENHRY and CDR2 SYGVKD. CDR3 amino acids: CAISERQGYQPQHF. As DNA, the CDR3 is TGTGCCATCAGTGAGAGACAGGGGTATCAGCCCCAGCATTTT.

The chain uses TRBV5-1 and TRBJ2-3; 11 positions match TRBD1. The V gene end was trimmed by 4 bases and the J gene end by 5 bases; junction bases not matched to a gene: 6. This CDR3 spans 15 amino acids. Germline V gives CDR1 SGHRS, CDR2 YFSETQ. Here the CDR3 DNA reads TGCGCCAGCAGCAGCCGGGACAGGGGGATAGATACGCAGTATTTT. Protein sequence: CASSSRDRGIDTQYF.

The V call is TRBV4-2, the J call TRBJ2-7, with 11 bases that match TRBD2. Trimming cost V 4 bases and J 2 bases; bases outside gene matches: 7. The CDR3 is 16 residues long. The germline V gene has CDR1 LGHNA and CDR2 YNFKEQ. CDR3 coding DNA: TGTGCCAGCAGCCCGGGGACTAGCGGCATCCCCTACGAGCAGTACTTC. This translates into CASSPGTSGIPYEQYF.

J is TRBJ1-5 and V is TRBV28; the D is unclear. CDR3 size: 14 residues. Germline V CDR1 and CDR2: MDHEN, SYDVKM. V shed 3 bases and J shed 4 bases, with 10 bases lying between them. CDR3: CASSLGRGNQPQHF. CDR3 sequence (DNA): TGTGCCAGCAGTTTGGGGAGAGGGAATCAGCCCCAGCATTTT.

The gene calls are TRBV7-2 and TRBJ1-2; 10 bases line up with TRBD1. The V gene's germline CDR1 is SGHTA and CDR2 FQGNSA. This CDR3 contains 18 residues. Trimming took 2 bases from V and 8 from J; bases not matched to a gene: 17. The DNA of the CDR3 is TGTGCCAGCAGCTTAATCCCGGAGACAGGGGGCCGTGGAAGAGGCTACACCTTC. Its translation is CASSLIPETGGRGRGYTF.

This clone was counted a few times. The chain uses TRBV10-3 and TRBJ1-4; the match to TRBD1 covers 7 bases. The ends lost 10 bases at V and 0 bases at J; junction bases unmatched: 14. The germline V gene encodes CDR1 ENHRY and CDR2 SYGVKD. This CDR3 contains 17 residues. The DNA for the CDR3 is TGTGCCAGCGGGGACAGCCTTATGGACGCAACTAATGAAAAACTGTTTTTT. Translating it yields CASGDSLMDATNEKLFF.

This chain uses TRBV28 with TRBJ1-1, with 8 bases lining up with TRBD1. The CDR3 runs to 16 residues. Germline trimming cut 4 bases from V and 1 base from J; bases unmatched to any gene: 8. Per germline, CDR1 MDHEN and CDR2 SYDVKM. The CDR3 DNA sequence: TGTGCCAGCAGTTCCCCCGCGACAGGGGAGAACACTGAAGCTTTCTTT. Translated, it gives CASSSPATGENTEAFF.

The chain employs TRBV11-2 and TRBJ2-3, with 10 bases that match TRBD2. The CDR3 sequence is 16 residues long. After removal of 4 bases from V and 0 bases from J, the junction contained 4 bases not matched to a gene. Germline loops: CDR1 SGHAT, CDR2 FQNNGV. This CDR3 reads CASSSLTSGSTDTQYF. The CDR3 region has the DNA TGTGCCAGCAGCTCGTTGACTAGCGGGAGCACAGATACGCAGTATTTT.

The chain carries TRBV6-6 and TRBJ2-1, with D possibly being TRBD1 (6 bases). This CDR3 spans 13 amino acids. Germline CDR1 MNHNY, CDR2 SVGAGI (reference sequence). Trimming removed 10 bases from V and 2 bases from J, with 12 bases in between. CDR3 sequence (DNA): TGTGCCACCAGGGGCTCCACCTACAATGAGCAGTTCTTC. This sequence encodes CATRGSTYNEQFF.

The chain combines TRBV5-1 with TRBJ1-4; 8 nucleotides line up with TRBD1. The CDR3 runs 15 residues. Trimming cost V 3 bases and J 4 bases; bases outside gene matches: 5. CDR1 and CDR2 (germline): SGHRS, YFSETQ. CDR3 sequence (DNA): TGCGCCAGCAGCTCAGGACAGGGTATTAATGAAAAACTGTTTTTT. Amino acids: CASSSGQGINEKLFF.

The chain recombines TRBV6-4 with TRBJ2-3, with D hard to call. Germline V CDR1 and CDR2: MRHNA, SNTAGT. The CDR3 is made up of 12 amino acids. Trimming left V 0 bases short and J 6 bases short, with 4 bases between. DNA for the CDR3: TGTGCCAGCAGTGACTCGACTGATACGCAGTATTTT. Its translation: CASSDSTDTQYF.

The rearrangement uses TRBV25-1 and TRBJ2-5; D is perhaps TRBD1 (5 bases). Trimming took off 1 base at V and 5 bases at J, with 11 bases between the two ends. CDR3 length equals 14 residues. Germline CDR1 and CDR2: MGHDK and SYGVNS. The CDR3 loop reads CASSESRVGETQYF. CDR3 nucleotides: TGTGCCAGCAGTGAATCCAGGGTAGGGGAGACCCAGTACTTC.

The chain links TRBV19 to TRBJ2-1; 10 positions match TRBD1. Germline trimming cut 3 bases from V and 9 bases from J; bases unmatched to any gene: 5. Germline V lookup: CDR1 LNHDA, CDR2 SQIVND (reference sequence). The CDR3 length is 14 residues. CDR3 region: CASSITGTGVEQFF. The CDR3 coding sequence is TGTGCCAGTAGTATCACCGGGACAGGGGTTGAGCAGTTCTTC.

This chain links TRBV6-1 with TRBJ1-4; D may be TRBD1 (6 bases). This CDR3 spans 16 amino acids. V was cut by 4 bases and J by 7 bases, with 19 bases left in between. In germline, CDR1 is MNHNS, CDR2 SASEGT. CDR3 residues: CASSGDPGVSREKLFF. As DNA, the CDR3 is TGTGCCAGCAGTGGAGACCCAGGGGTTTCGCGTGAAAAACTGTTTTTT.

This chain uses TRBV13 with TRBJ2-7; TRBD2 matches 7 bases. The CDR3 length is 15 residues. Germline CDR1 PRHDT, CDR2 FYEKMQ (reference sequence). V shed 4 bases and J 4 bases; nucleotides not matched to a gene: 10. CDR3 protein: CASSSGGRQIYEQYF. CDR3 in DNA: TGTGCCAGCAGCTCGGGGGGACGACAAATTTACGAGCAGTACTTC.

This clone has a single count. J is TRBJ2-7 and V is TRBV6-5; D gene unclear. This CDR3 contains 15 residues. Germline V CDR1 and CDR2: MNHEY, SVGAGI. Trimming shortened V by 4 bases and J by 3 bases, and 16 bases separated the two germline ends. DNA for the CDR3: TGTGCCAGCAGTTCATTGGGTGGTGCGGTCTACGAGCAGTACTTC. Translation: CASSSLGGAVYEQYF.

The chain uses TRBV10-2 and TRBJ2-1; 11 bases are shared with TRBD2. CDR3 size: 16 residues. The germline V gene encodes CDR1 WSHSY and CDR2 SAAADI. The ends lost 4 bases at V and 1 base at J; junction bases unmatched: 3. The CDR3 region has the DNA TGCGCCAGCAGTGCGACTAGCGGGATGTCCTACAATGAGCAGTTCTTC. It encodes CASSATSGMSYNEQFF.

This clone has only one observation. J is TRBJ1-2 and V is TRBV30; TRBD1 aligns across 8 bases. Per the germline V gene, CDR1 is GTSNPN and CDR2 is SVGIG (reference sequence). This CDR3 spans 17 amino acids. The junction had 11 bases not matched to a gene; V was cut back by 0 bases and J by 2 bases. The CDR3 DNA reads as TGTGCCTGGAGTGTTCCCCGGAGGACAGGGTGGAACTATGGCTACACCTTC. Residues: CAWSVPRRTGWNYGYTF.

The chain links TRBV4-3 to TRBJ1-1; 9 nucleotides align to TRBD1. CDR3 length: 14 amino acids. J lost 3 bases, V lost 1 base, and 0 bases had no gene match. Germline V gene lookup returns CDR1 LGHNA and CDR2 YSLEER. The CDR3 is CASSQGTGDTEAFF. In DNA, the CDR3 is TGCGCCAGCAGCCAAGGGACAGGGGACACTGAAGCTTTCTTT.

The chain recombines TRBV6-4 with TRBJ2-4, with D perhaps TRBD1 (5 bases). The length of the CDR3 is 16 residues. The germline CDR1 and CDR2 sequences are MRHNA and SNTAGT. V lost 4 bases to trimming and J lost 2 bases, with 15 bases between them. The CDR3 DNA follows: TGTGCCAGCAGTGGGGGTGTTTTGGGGCCCAAAAACATTCAGTACTTC. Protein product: CASSGGVLGPKNIQYF.

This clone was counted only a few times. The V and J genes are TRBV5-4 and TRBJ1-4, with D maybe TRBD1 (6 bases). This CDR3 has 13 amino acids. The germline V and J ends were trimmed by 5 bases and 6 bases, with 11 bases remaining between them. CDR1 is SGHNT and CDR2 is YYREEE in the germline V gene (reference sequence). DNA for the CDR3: TGTGCCAGCAGACAGGGAGGGGATGAAAAACTGTTTTTT. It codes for CASRQGGDEKLFF.

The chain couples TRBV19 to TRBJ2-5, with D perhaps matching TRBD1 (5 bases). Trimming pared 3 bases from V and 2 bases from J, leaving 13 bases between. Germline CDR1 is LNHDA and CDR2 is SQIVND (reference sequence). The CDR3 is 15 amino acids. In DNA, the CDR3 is TGTGCCAGTAGTATTGCTAGGGGCGGACAAGAGACCCAGTACTTC. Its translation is CASSIARGGQETQYF.